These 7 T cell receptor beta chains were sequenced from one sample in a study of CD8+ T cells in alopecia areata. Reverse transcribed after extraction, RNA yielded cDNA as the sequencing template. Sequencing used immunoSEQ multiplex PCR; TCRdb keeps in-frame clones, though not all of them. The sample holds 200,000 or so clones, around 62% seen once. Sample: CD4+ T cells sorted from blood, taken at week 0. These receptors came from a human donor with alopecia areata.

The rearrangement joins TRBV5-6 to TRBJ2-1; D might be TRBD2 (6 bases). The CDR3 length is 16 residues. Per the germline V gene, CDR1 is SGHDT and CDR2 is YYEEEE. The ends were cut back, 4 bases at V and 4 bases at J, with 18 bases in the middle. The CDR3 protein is CASSQNPGLTYNEQFF. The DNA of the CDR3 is TGTGCCAGCAGCCAAAACCCGGGACTGACTTACAATGAGCAGTTCTTC.

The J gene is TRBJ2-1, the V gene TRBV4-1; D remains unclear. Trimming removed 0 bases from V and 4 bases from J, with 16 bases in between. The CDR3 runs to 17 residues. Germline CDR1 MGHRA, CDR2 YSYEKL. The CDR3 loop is CASSQDPFADLYNEQFF. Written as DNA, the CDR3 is TGCGCCAGCAGCCAAGATCCGTTTGCGGATCTATACAATGAGCAGTTCTTC.

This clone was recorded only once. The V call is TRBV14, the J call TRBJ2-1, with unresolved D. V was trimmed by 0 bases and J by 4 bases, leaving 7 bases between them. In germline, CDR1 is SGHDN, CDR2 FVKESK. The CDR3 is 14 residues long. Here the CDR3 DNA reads TGTGCCAGCAGCCAAGATGCTTGGTACAATGAGCAGTTCTTC. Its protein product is CASSQDAWYNEQFF.

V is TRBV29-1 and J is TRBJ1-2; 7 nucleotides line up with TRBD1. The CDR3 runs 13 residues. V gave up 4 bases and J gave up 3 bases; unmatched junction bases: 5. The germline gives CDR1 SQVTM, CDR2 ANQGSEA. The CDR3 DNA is TGCAGCGTTGGGTCAGGGGGAGACTATGGCTACACCTTC. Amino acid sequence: CSVGSGGDYGYTF.

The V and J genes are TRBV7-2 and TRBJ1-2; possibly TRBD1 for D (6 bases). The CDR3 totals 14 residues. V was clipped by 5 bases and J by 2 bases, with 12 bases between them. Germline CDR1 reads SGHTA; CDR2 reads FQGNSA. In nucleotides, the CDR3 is TGTGCCAGCAGCCTACAGGGAGGGAACTATGGCTACACCTTC. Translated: CASSLQGGNYGYTF.

CDR3 DNA sequence: TGTGCCAGCAGCGTCCGCACAGGGGCGGGCTCTGAAGCTTTCTTT. Amino acids: CASSVRTGAGSEAFF. The chain carries TRBV9 and TRBJ1-1; TRBD1 aligns across 7 bases. The trim removed 2 bases at V and 6 bases at J, leaving 10 bases unmatched. The germline gives CDR1 SGDLS, CDR2 YYNGEE. The CDR3 loop spans 15 amino acids.

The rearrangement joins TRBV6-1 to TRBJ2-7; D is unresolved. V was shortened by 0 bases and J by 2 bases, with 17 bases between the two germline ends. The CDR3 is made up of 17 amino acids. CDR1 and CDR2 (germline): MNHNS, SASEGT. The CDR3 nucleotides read TGTGCCAGCAGTGAAGCCTTGTCGGCCGCTTTACCCTACGAGCAGTACTTC. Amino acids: CASSEALSAALPYEQYF.